The present T cell receptor beta chain was sequenced within a study of blood T cell repertoires in COVID-19. Study-level background: Acute and convalescent COVID-19 specimens originated in the United States, Italy and Spain. PBMCs, B-cell-depleted T cells, or T cells were the source of the cDNA or gDNA that made up the material.

Per the original data handling: Amplifying reference gene primers gave estimates of nucleated cell counts. Profiled with immunoSEQ multiplex PCR; TCRdb holds only in-frame clones, not every one. V, J and clone size derive from that table, while D and trimming were established from the DNA sequence. The sample records more than 95,000 clones, roughly four fifths being singletons. The germline CDR1 and CDR2 sequences are SNHLY and FYNNEI. The CDR3 consists of 13 residues. The V gene lost 1 base and the J gene lost 4 bases, with 5 bases spanning the gap. The chain couples TRBV2 to TRBJ1-3; D unclear. Sequencing input: peripheral blood. This TCR was recovered from a woman older than 75 with acute or convalescent COVID-19. The CDR3 protein is CASSEERGNTIYF. As DNA, the CDR3 is TGTGCCAGCAGTGAAGAGAGAGGAAACACCATATATTTT.